Following are 18 T cell receptor beta chains from one sample sequenced in a study of control samples from healthy donors and cancer patients. This table comes from immunoSEQ multiplex PCR, and its TCRdb copy is limited to in-frame clones, with some not included. The top ten clones hold about 5% of a sample with 82,000 or so clones, about 94% of them seen once. Sequenced: blood. Every receptor here comes from a woman under 30 in good health.

The chain employs TRBV7-2 and TRBJ2-7, with TRBD2 matching 7 bases. This CDR3 contains 14 residues. With 4 bases clipped from V and 2 bases from J, the junction kept 5 bases outside the gene matches. CDR1 and CDR2 from the germline V gene are SGHTA and FQGNSA. The chain's CDR3 is CASSSRGTTYEQYF. DNA of the CDR3: TGTGCCAGCAGCTCTCGAGGGACTACCTACGAGCAGTACTTC. Drawing the rest from reference TRBV7-2 and TRBJ2-7, the complete variable domain is GAGVSQSPSNKVTEKGKDVELRCDPISGHTALYWYRQSLGQGLEFLIYFQGNSAPDKSGLPSDRFSAERTGGSVSTLTIQRTQQEDSAVYLCASSSRGTTYEQYFGPGTRLTVT.

V and J are TRBV28 and TRBJ2-1; 12 bases map to TRBD2. Germline CDR1 and CDR2: MDHEN and SYDVKM. Trimming cost V 8 bases and J 8 bases; bases outside gene matches: 10. This CDR3 has 15 amino acids. CDR3 amino acids: CASSERLAGVDEQFF. For the CDR3, the DNA is TGTGCCAGCTCCGAAAGACTAGCGGGAGTCGATGAGCAGTTCTTC.

V gene TRBV7-8 combines with J gene TRBJ1-4; D remains ambiguous. Germline V lookup: CDR1 SGHVS, CDR2 FQNEAQ. Trimming stripped 2 bases from V and 5 bases from J, with 3 bases between. The CDR3 length is 12 residues. CDR3 in DNA: TGTGCCAGCAGCTTAACGAATGAAAAACTGTTTTTT. Amino acids: CASSLTNEKLFF.

The chain employs TRBV5-4 and TRBJ1-6; 9 bases line up with TRBD1. The germline gives CDR1 SGHNT, CDR2 YYREEE (reference sequence). This CDR3 is built from 15 residues. V lost 4 bases, J lost 10 bases, and 9 bases stayed unmatched. CDR3 residues: CASSAGQGLESPLHF. The CDR3 DNA is TGTGCCAGCAGCGCGGGACAGGGACTAGAATCACCCCTCCACTTT. The whole variable domain, filled in from reference TRBV5-4 and TRBJ1-6, reads ETGVTQSPTHLIKTRGQQVTLRCSSQSGHNTVSWYQQALGQGPQFIFQYYREEENGRGNFPPRFSGLQFPNYSSELNVNALELDDSALYLCASSAGQGLESPLHFGNGTRLTVT.

This chain links TRBV18 with TRBJ1-3; weak D call: TRBD1 (5 bases). Germline V gene data show CDR1 as KGHSH and CDR2 as LQKENI. This CDR3 contains 16 residues. V gave up 3 bases and J gave up 4 bases, with 16 bases separating them. CDR3 sequence: CASSPRIQEIGNTIYF. The CDR3 region has the DNA TGTGCCAGCTCACCTCGTATACAGGAGATCGGAAACACCATATATTTT.

This clone was seen only a few times. V is TRBV9 and J is TRBJ1-1; D is ambiguous. The V and J ends lost 4 bases and 0 bases respectively, with 10 bases between them. The CDR3 has 14 residues. CDR1 is SGDLS and CDR2 is YYNGEE in the germline V gene. The CDR3 protein is CASSPGRMNTEAFF. CDR3 nucleotide sequence: TGTGCCAGCAGCCCCGGACGTATGAACACTGAAGCTTTCTTT.

The genes are TRBV10-3 and TRBJ2-2; D remains unclear. Germline V gene sequence: CDR1 ENHRY, CDR2 SYGVKD. The V and J ends lost 3 bases and 0 bases respectively, with 5 bases between them. This CDR3 is built from 14 residues. CDR3 sequence: CAISDGPNTGELFF. CDR3 nucleotide sequence: TGTGCCATCAGTGACGGTCCGAACACCGGGGAGCTGTTTTTT.

DNA of the CDR3: TGTGCCAGCAGCCAGGAGCTCCGGGGGAGCAATCAGCCCCAGCATTTT. Encoded protein: CASSQELRGSNQPQHF. The chain uses TRBV4-2 and TRBJ1-5, with D possibly matching TRBD1 (5 bases). The germline V gene encodes CDR1 LGHNA and CDR2 YNFKEQ. The CDR3 is 16 amino acids. Trimming took off 3 bases at V and 1 base at J, with 13 bases between the two ends.

This chain links TRBV27 with TRBJ2-1; the D is unclear. V was cut by 6 bases and J by 7 bases, with 7 bases left in between. CDR3 size: 11 residues. The germline V gene has CDR1 MNHEY and CDR2 SMNVEV (reference sequence). The CDR3 nucleotides are TGTGCCAGCAGGGGATGGAATGAGCAGTTCTTC. Its translation: CASRGWNEQFF.

The chain carries TRBV7-8 and TRBJ2-5; 11 bases agree with TRBD2. The CDR3 covers 18 residues. The junction had 15 bases not matched to a gene; V was cut back by 4 bases and J by 5 bases. Per the germline V gene, CDR1 is SGHVS and CDR2 is FQNEAQ. CDR3 nucleotide sequence: TGTGCCAGCAGCTCCGAACCTTTAGCGGGGGGGCGGTATGAGACCCAGTACTTC. This sequence encodes CASSSEPLAGGRYETQYF.

This chain uses TRBV4-2 with TRBJ2-3; D perhaps matches TRBD1 (6 bases). Germline CDR1 LGHNA, CDR2 YNFKEQ. The CDR3 totals 15 residues. Trimming took off 3 bases at V and 4 bases at J, with 14 bases between the two ends. CDR3 loop: CASSQPSGTPDTQYF. The CDR3 DNA reads TGTGCCAGCAGCCAGCCCTCCGGGACACCAGATACGCAGTATTTT.

V gene TRBV3-1 (or the pseudogene TRBV3-2) combines with J gene TRBJ2-6; D remains ambiguous. Trimming pared 3 bases from V and 0 bases from J, leaving 12 bases between. The germline V gene encodes CDR1 LGHDT and CDR2 YNNKEL (reference sequence). The CDR3 runs to 17 residues. CDR3 in amino acids: CASSQGIILSGANVLTF. DNA of the CDR3: TGTGCCAGCAGCCAGGGTATTATCCTCTCTGGGGCCAACGTCCTGACTTTC.

The J gene is TRBJ1-1, the V gene TRBV27, with D hard to call. V was pared by 3 bases and J by 4 bases, with 9 bases between. CDR1 MNHEY and CDR2 SMNVEV come from the germline V gene (reference sequence). The length of the CDR3 is 13 residues. CDR3 bases: TGTGCCAGCAGTTTTAGTGGATCCACTGAAGCTTTCTTT. This encodes CASSFSGSTEAFF.

The chain employs TRBV7-6 and TRBJ2-5, with TRBD2 identical over 14 bases. The CDR3 totals 20 residues. V trimming: 1 base; J trimming: 4 bases; junction bases outside the gene matches: 14. The germline V gene has CDR1 SGHVS and CDR2 FNYEAQ. As DNA, the CDR3 is TGTGCCAGCAGCTTAGTTCCGCGAATCCCGGGACTAGCGGGGGTAGAGACCCAGTACTTC. Protein sequence: CASSLVPRIPGLAGVETQYF.

This clone showed up just once. V gene TRBV11-2 combines with J gene TRBJ2-7, with D possibly TRBD1 on 5 matching bases. Germline V lookup: CDR1 SGHAT, CDR2 FQNNGV. The V and J ends lost 3 bases and 3 bases respectively, with 27 bases between them. The CDR3 consists of 19 residues. CDR3 DNA: TGTGCCAGCAGCTTGTATCTCTCGGTCGAAGTACAGGTCCTCTACGAGCAGTACTTC. Translated: CASSLYLSVEVQVLYEQYF.

This clone was seen a single time. The V gene is TRBV27, the J gene TRBJ2-7; no definite D call. From germline, CDR1 is MNHEY and CDR2 SMNVEV (reference sequence). The CDR3 length is 14 residues. V gave up 2 bases and J gave up 0 bases, with 8 bases separating them. The CDR3 DNA follows: TGTGCCAGCAGTTTAAAAAGGAGCTCCTACGAGCAGTACTTC. This gives the protein CASSLKRSSYEQYF.

V and J are TRBV4-3 and TRBJ2-7; D gene unclear. Between the trimmed V and J ends, which lost 1 base and 2 bases, there was a span of 15 bases. The germline gives CDR1 LGHNA, CDR2 YSLEER. The CDR3 consists of 16 residues. The CDR3: CASSQAFSGVAYEQYF. The DNA for the CDR3 is TGCGCCAGCAGCCAAGCGTTTTCTGGGGTGGCCTACGAGCAGTACTTC.

The V call is TRBV27, the J call TRBJ1-1, with 10 bases matching TRBD1. The germline V gene encodes CDR1 MNHEY and CDR2 SMNVEV (reference sequence). This CDR3 contains 18 residues. After removal of 5 bases from V and 3 bases from J, the junction contained 15 bases not matched to a gene. CDR3 bases: TGTGCCAGCAGTCCCGACGGTCGACAGGGGGCTTGGTACACTGAAGCTTTCTTT. The encoded protein is CASSPDGRQGAWYTEAFF.